This TCR beta chain was sequenced in a study of T cell responses to AZD1222 COVID-19 vaccine. Study-wide points: Clonal diversity was possibly underestimated, and the donors were mostly white British, with more females. Elevations in Spike-specific TCR breadth and depth followed administration of two AZD1222 doses.

This CDR3 has 14 amino acids. V was cut by 0 bases and J by 8 bases, with 13 bases left in between. In germline, CDR1 is ENHRY, CDR2 SYGVKD. Profiling relied on immunoSEQ multiplex PCR, and the TCRdb table lists in-frame clones only, not all of them. The sample has 99,000 or so clones, around 86% seen once. With regard to this clone: The antigen is not known.

Source: peripheral blood, taken 28 days after the second dose of the MenACWY control vaccine. This receptor was identified in an adult who received the MenACWY meningococcal vaccine as a control. The chain links TRBV10-3 to TRBJ1-2; no reliable D call. The CDR3: CAISESGPSRGYTF. The CDR3 nucleotides read TGTGCCATCAGTGAGTCCGGGCCTTCGCGGGGCTACACCTTC.